Each of the 4 T cell receptor beta chains below was sequenced from the same sample in a study of CD8 T cells in Susac syndrome. cDNA came from approximately 0.5 to 1 ug RNA primed by random hexamers. TCRdb processed the immunoSEQ multiplex PCR reads anew with MiXCR; each CDR3 protein has one entry. Of a few hundred thousand distinct CDR3 sequences in the sample, approximately 90% are singletons; the top ten hold about 0.13%. The material sequenced was CD8+ T cells from PBMCs. Source of these receptors: a human donor with multiple sclerosis.

CDR3 sequence reads: CSARQGAGTEAFF. The DNA of the CDR3 is TGCAGCGCTAGACAGGGGGCCGGGACTGAAGCTTTCTTT. This sequence joins TRBV29-1 and TRBJ1-1; TRBD1 matches 10 bases. CDR1 is SQVTM and CDR2 is ANQGSEA in the germline V gene. This CDR3 spans 13 amino acids. The V gene end was trimmed by 7 bases and the J gene end by 5 bases; junction bases not matched to a gene: 7.

This clonotype was seen only once. The genes are TRBV29-1 and TRBJ2-3; D is possibly TRBD2 (6 bases). Germline assignment: CDR1 SQVTM and CDR2 ANQGSEA. The CDR3 spans 13 residues. Between the trimmed V and J ends, which lost 7 bases and 4 bases, there was a span of 15 bases. The CDR3 DNA reads TGCAGCGGCCGACCCTGGGGGGCAGATACGCAGTATTTT. Protein product: CSGRPWGADTQYF.

V and J are TRBV6-4 and TRBJ2-3, with TRBD2 matching over 7 bases. V dropped 4 bases and J dropped 1; count of bases not matched to a gene: 2. CDR3 size: 14 residues. Germline CDR1 is MRHNA and CDR2 is SNTAGT. Here the CDR3 DNA reads TGTGCCAGCAGTGCTGCGGGAGGCACAGATACGCAGTATTTT. Its protein is CASSAAGGTDTQYF.

This clonotype was picked up a small number of times. The chain carries TRBV7-2 and TRBJ1-2; D gene ambiguous. From germline, CDR1 is SGHTA and CDR2 FQGNSA. This CDR3 is 15 amino acids long. V lost 2 bases and J lost 6, with 16 bases in between. In DNA form, the CDR3 reads TGTGCCAGCAGCTTAATGACGGAGGGTTTTCATGGCTACACCTTC. This translates into CASSLMTEGFHGYTF.